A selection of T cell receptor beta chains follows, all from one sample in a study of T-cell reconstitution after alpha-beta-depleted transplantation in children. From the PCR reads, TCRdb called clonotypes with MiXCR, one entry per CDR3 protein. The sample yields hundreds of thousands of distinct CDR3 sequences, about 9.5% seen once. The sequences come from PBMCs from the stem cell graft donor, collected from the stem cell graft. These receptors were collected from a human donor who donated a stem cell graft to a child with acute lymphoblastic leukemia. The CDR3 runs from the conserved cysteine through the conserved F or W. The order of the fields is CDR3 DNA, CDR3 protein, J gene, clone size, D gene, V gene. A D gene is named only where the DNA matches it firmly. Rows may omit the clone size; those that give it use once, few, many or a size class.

CDR3 DNA: TGTGCCAGCAGCGCCAATGAGGGTGGTGAGCAGTTCTTC
CDR3 protein: CASSANEGGEQFF
J gene: TRBJ2-1
clone size: many
D gene: NA
V gene: TRBV7-2

CDR3 DNA: TGTGCCAGCAGTTTAGACGGGGGAGCGGCCTACAATGAGCAGTTCTTC
CDR3 protein: CASSLDGGAAYNEQFF
J gene: TRBJ2-1
clone size: NA
D gene: NA
V gene: TRBV27

CDR3 DNA: TGCAGCGAGACTATCAGGACAGATGGTGAAGCTTTCTTT
CDR3 protein: CSETIRTDGEAFF
J gene: TRBJ1-1
clone size: many
D gene: NA
V gene: TRBV29-1

CDR3 DNA: TGCGCCAGCAGCGACGGAGTGGGGAACACTGAAGCTTTCTTT
CDR3 protein: CASSDGVGNTEAFF
J gene: TRBJ1-1
clone size: few
D gene: NA
V gene: TRBV4-1

CDR3 DNA: TGCAGCGTTGAAGGTGAGGGGGGCGGCTCCTACAATGAGCAGTTCTTC
CDR3 protein: CSVEGEGGGSYNEQFF
J gene: TRBJ2-1
clone size: many
D gene: NA
V gene: TRBV29-1

CDR3 DNA: TGTGCCAGCAGTTACGGAGCGGGGGGACCGTACGAGCAGTACTTC
CDR3 protein: CASSYGAGGPYEQYF
J gene: TRBJ2-7
clone size: few
D gene: TRBD2
V gene: TRBV6-5

CDR3 DNA: TGTGCCAGCAGTTTAAGGGGAAACTATGGCTACACCTTC
CDR3 protein: CASSLRGNYGYTF
J gene: TRBJ1-2
clone size: many
D gene: NA
V gene: TRBV27

CDR3 DNA: TGTGCCAGCTCACCAAGAGGGACAGGGGCCCTGTTTTACGAGCAGTACTTC
CDR3 protein: CASSPRGTGALFYEQYF
J gene: TRBJ2-7
clone size: few
D gene: TRBD1
V gene: TRBV18

CDR3 DNA: TGCGCCAGCCATCCAGGGATAGGCACTGAAGCTTTCTTT
CDR3 protein: CASHPGIGTEAFF
J gene: TRBJ1-1
clone size: many
D gene: NA
V gene: TRBV10-2

CDR3 DNA: TGTGCCAGCAGACCCACAAGCCCCCGGACCCAGTACTTC
CDR3 protein: CASRPTSPRTQYF
J gene: TRBJ2-5
clone size: few
D gene: NA
V gene: TRBV6-1

CDR3 DNA: TGTGCCAGCAGCCACCCGAGCGGGGGGGCCCGAGATACGCAGTATTTT
CDR3 protein: CASSHPSGGARDTQYF
J gene: TRBJ2-3
clone size: many
D gene: TRBD2
V gene: TRBV7-8

CDR3 DNA: TGTGCCAGCAGCCAAGGGAACACTGCCTACGAGCAGTACTTC
CDR3 protein: CASSQGNTAYEQYF
J gene: TRBJ2-7
clone size: many
D gene: NA
V gene: TRBV4-2

CDR3 DNA: TGTGCCACCAGTGACATGGGACAGGGGGTTGTCAACGAGCAGTACTTC
CDR3 protein: CATSDMGQGVVNEQYF
J gene: TRBJ2-7
clone size: many
D gene: TRBD1
V gene: TRBV24-1

CDR3 DNA: TGCGCCAGCAGCATCGGGACGGCTAGCAATCAGCCCCAGCATTTT
CDR3 protein: CASSIGTASNQPQHF
J gene: TRBJ1-5
clone size: many
D gene: NA
V gene: TRBV5-1

CDR3 DNA: TGTGCCAGCAGCGATTCAACCTACAATGAGCAGTTCTTC
CDR3 protein: CASSDSTYNEQFF
J gene: TRBJ2-1
clone size: NA
D gene: NA
V gene: TRBV11-2

CDR3 DNA: TGTGCCAGCAGCCATCGACAGGGAGGCTATGGCTACACCTTC
CDR3 protein: CASSHRQGGYGYTF
J gene: TRBJ1-2
clone size: many
D gene: TRBD1
V gene: TRBV5-8

CDR3 DNA: TGTGCCAGCAGCAAGGGACAGGGGATGAACACTGAAGCTTTCTTT
CDR3 protein: CASSKGQGMNTEAFF
J gene: TRBJ1-1
clone size: NA
D gene: TRBD1
V gene: TRBV11-2

CDR3 DNA: TGTGCCAGCAGCTCGACAGTCAATCAGCCCCAGCATTTT
CDR3 protein: CASSSTVNQPQHF
J gene: TRBJ1-5
clone size: many
D gene: NA
V gene: TRBV6-2/TRBV6-3

CDR3 DNA: TGTGCCAGCAGCCAATCATCAACTAATGAAAAACTGTTTTTT
CDR3 protein: CASSQSSTNEKLFF
J gene: TRBJ1-4
clone size: many
D gene: NA
V gene: TRBV6-1

CDR3 DNA: TGTGCCAGCATTGATTCAGTCTCCTATAATTCACCCCTCCACTTT
CDR3 protein: CASIDSVSYNSPLHF
J gene: TRBJ1-6
clone size: few
D gene: NA
V gene: TRBV2

CDR3 DNA: TGTGCCAGCAACAGGCAGCCCCAGCATTTT
CDR3 protein: CASNRQPQHF
J gene: TRBJ1-5
clone size: few
D gene: NA
V gene: TRBV6-1

CDR3 DNA: TGTGCCAGCAGCCAAGGGGGCCGATTCGACGAGCAGTACTTC
CDR3 protein: CASSQGGRFDEQYF
J gene: TRBJ2-7
clone size: NA
D gene: NA
V gene: TRBV3-1

CDR3 DNA: TGTGCCATCAGTGGGGGACAGCAAGAGACCCAGTACTTC
CDR3 protein: CAISGGQQETQYF
J gene: TRBJ2-5
clone size: many
D gene: TRBD1
V gene: TRBV10-3

CDR3 DNA: TGCAGTGCTTCCCGGACTAGCGGTGGCGAGCAGTACTTC
CDR3 protein: CSASRTSGGEQYF
J gene: TRBJ2-7
clone size: few
D gene: TRBD2
V gene: TRBV20-1

CDR3 DNA: TGTGCCAGCAGCTTAGCCAATAATTACGAGCAGTACTTC
CDR3 protein: CASSLANNYEQYF
J gene: TRBJ2-7
clone size: many
D gene: NA
V gene: TRBV7-6

CDR3 DNA: TGTGCCAGCAGCTTAGCGAGGGGATCTGAAGCTTTCTTT
CDR3 protein: CASSLARGSEAFF
J gene: TRBJ1-1
clone size: many
D gene: NA
V gene: TRBV7-2

CDR3 DNA: TGTGCCAGCAGTTTAGGGACACGTCGGGGCAATCAGCCCCAGCATTTT
CDR3 protein: CASSLGTRRGNQPQHF
J gene: TRBJ1-5
clone size: NA
D gene: NA
V gene: TRBV27

CDR3 DNA: TGCAGCGGGGTTGGTAGCGGGGAGAAAAGCTCCTACAATGAGCAGTTCTTC
CDR3 protein: CSGVGSGEKSSYNEQFF
J gene: TRBJ2-1
clone size: NA
D gene: TRBD2
V gene: TRBV20-1